This TCR beta chain is drawn from a study of OX40 agonist ivuxolimab in advanced cancers. With respect to the entire study: The costimulatory receptor OX40 (CD134) was targeted by ivuxolimab, a fully human IgG2 agonistic monoclonal antibody. Intravenous ivuxolimab was administered to patients every 2 weeks at six dose levels: 0.01, 0.1, 0.3, 1.5, 3 and 10 mg/kg. Of the approximately 54 patients in dose escalation, 19 had hepatocellular carcinoma, some 15 had melanoma, 9 had renal cell carcinoma and 9 had head and neck cancer. A male proportion of around 81% and a mean age of approximately 58 years, ranging from about 20 to 79, were recorded for the dose-escalation cohort. Patients were allowed to have had prior anti-PD-1, anti-PD-L1 or anti-CTLA-4 therapy, and roughly two fifths of the dose-escalation patients had been treated with checkpoint inhibitors. Partial responses occurred in three dose-escalation patients: two with cutaneous melanoma and one with hepatocellular carcinoma. Peripheral TCRbeta sequencing was intended to test whether TCR sequence diversity was altered and clonal T-cell expansion was caused by ivuxolimab. The paper describes the monotherapy dose-escalation part (N = 52 patients) of the phase I trial of ivuxolimab.

Genomic DNA was isolated from the sorted cells so that the TCRbeta CDR3 region could be sequenced. The immunoSEQ Assay was used to sequence the TCRbeta CDR3 regions. The source is immuneACCESS, and TCRdb retained only in-frame sequences with V and J called. Part of the clones is not carried over; for the studies checked, unresolved V genes explain less than half of this, and the remainder is unexplained. For this sample the table gives about 83,000 clones, of which approximately 92% were detected only once. Jointly, the top ten make up less than 10% of the sample. Comments on this clone: The antigen it binds to is not known. The input lacks base qualities; no much larger clone sits a single base away.

Patients with a history of autoimmune disease or receiving systemic immunosuppression were excluded from the trial. Peripheral blood for TCR sequencing was collected from all dose cohorts at baseline, on cycle 4 day 1, and on cycle 7 day 1. The samples were taken from a phase I, first-in-human, multicenter, open-label dose-escalation trial of ivuxolimab. Adults with locally advanced or metastatic melanoma, renal cell carcinoma, hepatocellular carcinoma or head and neck squamous cell carcinoma were enrolled in the trial. Before TCR sequencing, CD4+ T cells and CD8+ T cells were sorted from peripheral blood as separate populations. Paper-wide results and their limitations: After ivuxolimab, more expanded clones were found on average in CD8+ T cells than in CD4+ T cells. Low levels of normalized T-cell clonal expansion were also seen in some patients who did not respond. The antigen specificity of the peripheral T cells that underwent clonal expansion was not determined. At doses from 0.1 to 3.0 mg/kg, clonal expansion was seen in both CD4+ and CD8+ blood T cells between baseline and week 6. In the 0.1-3.0 mg/kg groups, partial responders had among the lowest normalized peripheral clonal expansion, particularly in CD8+ T cells.

The CDR3 covers 13 residues, taking in both the cysteine and the phenylalanine. Only the CDR3 DNA is retained, 39 bases long and in frame from the first base. Cut back by 10 bases and 3 bases, the V and J ends lie 15 bases apart. The CDR1 and CDR2 encoded by the germline V gene are WSHSY and SAAADI. This TCR was recovered from an adult with an advanced solid tumor such as melanoma, head and neck, liver or kidney cancer. The material sequenced was CD4+ or CD8+ T cells sorted from blood, taken in a trial of the OX40 agonist ivuxolimab. Recombination joined TRBV10-2 with TRBJ1-2; possibly the D gene is TRBD1, per 6 matching bases. Read as DNA, the sequence is TGCGCCACCTTCTTGGACAGAGACTATGGCTACACCTTC. It codes for CATFLDRDYGYTF.